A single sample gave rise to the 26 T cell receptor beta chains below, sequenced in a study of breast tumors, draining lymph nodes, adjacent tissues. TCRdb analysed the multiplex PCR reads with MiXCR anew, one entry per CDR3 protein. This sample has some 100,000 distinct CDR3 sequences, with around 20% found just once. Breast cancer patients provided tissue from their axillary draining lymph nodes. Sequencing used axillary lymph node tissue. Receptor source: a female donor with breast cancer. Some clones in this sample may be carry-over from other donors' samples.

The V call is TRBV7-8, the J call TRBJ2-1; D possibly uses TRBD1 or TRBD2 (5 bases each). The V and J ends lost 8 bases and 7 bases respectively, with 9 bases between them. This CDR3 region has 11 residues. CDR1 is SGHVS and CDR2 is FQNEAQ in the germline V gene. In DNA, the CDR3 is TGTGCCAGCTGGGGGTGGAATGAGCAGTTCTTC. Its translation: CASWGWNEQFF.

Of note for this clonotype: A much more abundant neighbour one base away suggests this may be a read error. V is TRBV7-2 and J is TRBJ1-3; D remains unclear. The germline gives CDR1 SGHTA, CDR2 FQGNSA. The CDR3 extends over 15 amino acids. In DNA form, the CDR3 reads TGTGCCAGCAGCTTAGGGGCGAGCTCTGGAAACACCACATATTTT. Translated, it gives CASSLGASSGNTTYF.

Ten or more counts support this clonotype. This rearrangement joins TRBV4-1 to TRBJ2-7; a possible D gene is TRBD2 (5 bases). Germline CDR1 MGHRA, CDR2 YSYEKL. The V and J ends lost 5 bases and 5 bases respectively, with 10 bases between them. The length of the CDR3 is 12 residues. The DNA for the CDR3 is TGCGCCAGCAGCTTGAGGGATAACGAGCAGTACTTC. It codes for CASSLRDNEQYF.

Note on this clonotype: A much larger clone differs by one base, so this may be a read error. Here the CDR3 reads CARSLVLREETQYF. The CDR3, as DNA: TGTGCCAGAAGCTTAGTTTTACGGGAAGAGACCCAGTACTTC. The V and J genes are TRBV7-6 and TRBJ2-5; no clear D. Germline V CDR1 and CDR2: SGHVS, FNYEAQ. The CDR3 sequence is 14 residues long.

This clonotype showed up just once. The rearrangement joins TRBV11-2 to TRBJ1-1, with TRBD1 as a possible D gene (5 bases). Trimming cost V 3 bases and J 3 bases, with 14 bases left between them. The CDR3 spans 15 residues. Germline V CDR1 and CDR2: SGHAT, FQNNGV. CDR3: CASSFRQGGYTEAFF. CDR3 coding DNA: TGTGCCAGCAGCTTCCGCCAGGGCGGATACACTGAAGCTTTCTTT.

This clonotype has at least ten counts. CDR3 nucleotides: TGTGCCAGCAGTTACGATCCCGGGACAGGGTATGTGGCTGGAAACACCATATATTTT. Its translation is CASSYDPGTGYVAGNTIYF. The chain uses TRBV6-6 and TRBJ1-3; 9 nucleotides match TRBD1. Germline CDR1 reads MNHNY; CDR2 reads SVGAGI (reference sequence). This CDR3 comprises 19 residues. The ends lost 2 bases at V and 2 bases at J; junction bases unmatched: 13.

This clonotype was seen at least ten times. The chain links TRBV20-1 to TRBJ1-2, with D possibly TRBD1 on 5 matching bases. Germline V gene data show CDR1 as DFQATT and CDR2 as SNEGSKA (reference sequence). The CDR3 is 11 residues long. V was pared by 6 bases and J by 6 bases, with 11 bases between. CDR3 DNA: TGCAGTGCCCGGGGAGGGGATGGCTACACCTTC. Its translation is CSARGGDGYTF.

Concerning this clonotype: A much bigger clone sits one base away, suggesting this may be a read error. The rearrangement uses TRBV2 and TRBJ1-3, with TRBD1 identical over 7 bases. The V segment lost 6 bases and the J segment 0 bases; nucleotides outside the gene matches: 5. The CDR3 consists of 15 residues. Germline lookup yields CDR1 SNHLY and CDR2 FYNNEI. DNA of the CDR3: TGTGCCAGCAGCCCCAGGGGGAGCTCTGGAAACACCATATATTTT. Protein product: CASSPRGSSGNTIYF.

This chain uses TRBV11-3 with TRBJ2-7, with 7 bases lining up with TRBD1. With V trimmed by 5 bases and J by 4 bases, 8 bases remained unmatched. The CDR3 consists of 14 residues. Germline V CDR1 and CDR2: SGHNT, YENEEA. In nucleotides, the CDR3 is TGTGCCAGCAGCCCTGATGGACAGGCTTACGAGCAGTACTTC. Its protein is CASSPDGQAYEQYF.

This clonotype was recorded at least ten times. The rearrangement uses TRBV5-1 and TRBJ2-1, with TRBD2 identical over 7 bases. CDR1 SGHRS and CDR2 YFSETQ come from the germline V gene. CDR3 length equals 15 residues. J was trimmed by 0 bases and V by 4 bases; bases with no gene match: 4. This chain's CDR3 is CASSHGEGSYNEQFF. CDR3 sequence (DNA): TGCGCCAGCAGCCATGGGGAGGGCTCCTACAATGAGCAGTTCTTC.

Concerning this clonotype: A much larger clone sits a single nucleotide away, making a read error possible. The CDR3: CAIGERWGQGNQPQHF. DNA for the CDR3: TGTGCCATCGGTGAGAGGTGGGGACAGGGCAATCAGCCCCAGCATTTT. The V gene is TRBV10-3, the J gene TRBJ1-5, with 8 bases lining up with TRBD1. The germline V gene has CDR1 ENHRY and CDR2 SYGVKD. The length of the CDR3 is 16 residues.

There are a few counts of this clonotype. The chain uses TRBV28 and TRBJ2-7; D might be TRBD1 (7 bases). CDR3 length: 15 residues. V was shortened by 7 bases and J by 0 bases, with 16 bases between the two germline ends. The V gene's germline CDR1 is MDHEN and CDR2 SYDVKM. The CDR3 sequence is CASKGGGQDSYEQYF. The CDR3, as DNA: TGTGCCAGCAAGGGGGGAGGACAGGACTCCTACGAGCAGTACTTC.

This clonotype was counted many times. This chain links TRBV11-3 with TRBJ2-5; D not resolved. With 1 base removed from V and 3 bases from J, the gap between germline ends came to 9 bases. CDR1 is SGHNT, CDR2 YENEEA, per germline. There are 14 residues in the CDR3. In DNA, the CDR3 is TGTGCCAGCAGCTTAGGCTTTGGGGAAGAGACCCAGTACTTC. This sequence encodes CASSLGFGEETQYF.

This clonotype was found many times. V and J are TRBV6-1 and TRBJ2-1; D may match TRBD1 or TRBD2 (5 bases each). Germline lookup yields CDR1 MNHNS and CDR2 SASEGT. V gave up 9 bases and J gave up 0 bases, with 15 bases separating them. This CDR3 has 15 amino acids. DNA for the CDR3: TGTGCCAGTCGGCTTGAGGGGAGCTCCTACAATGAGCAGTTCTTC. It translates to CASRLEGSSYNEQFF.

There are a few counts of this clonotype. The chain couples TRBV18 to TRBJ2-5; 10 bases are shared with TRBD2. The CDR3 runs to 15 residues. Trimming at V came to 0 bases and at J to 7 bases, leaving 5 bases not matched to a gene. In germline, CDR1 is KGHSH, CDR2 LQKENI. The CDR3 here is CASSPPLAGDGTQYF. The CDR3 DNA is TGTGCCAGCTCACCACCCCTAGCGGGAGACGGGACCCAGTACTTC.

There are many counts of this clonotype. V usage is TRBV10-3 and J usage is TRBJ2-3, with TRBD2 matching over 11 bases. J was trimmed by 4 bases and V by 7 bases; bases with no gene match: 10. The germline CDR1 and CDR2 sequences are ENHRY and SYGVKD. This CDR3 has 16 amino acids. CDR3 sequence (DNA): TGTGCCATCACCGGCGACCTAGCGGGGGGCGCAGATACGCAGTATTTT. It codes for CAITGDLAGGADTQYF.

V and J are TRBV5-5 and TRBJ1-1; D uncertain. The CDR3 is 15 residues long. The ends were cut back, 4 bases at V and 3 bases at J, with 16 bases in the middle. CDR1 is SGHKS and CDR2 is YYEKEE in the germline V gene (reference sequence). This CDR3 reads CASSRSLAYDTEAFF. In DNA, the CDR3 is TGTGCCAGCAGCAGAAGTTTGGCCTACGACACTGAAGCTTTCTTT.

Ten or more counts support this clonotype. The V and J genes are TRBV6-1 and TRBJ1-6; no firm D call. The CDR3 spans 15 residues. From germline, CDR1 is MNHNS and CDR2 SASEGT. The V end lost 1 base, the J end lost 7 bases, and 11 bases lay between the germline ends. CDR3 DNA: TGTGCCAGCAGTGAAGACGCGATACCCAATTCACCCCTCCACTTT. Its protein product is CASSEDAIPNSPLHF.

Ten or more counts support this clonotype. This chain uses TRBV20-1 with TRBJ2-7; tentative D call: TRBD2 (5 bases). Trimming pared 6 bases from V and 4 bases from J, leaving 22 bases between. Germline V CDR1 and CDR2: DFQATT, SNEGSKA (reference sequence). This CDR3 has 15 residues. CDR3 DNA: TGCAGTGCGAATCAGGCGGGCCTGCGTCTGTACGAGCAGTACTTC. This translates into CSANQAGLRLYEQYF.

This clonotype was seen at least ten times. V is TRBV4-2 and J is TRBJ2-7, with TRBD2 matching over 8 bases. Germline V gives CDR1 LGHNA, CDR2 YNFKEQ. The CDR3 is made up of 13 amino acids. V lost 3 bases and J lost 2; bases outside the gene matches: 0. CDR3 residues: CASSQGLAYEQYF. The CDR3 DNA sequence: TGTGCCAGCAGCCAGGGACTAGCCTACGAGCAGTACTTC.

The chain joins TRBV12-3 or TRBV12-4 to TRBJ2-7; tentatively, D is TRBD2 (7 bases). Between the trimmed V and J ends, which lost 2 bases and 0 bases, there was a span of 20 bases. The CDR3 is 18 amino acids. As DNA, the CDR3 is TGTGCCAGCAGTTTAAGGGGGGGGGGGGCAACTATCTCCTACGAGCAGTACTTC. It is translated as CASSLRGGGATISYEQYF.

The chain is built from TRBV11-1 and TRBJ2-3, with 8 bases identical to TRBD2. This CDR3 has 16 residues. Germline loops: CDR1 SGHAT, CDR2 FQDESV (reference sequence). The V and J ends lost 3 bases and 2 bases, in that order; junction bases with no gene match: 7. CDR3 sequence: CASSFNRGLDTDTQYF. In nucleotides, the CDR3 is TGTGCCAGCAGCTTTAACCGGGGACTAGACACAGATACGCAGTATTTT.

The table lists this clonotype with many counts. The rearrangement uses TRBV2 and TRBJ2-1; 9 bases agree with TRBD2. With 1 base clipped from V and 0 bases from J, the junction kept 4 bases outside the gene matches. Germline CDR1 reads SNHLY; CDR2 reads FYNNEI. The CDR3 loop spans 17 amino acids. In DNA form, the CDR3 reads TGTGCCAGCAGTGAAGAGCTAGCGGGGAGCTCCTACAATGAGCAGTTCTTC. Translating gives CASSEELAGSSYNEQFF.

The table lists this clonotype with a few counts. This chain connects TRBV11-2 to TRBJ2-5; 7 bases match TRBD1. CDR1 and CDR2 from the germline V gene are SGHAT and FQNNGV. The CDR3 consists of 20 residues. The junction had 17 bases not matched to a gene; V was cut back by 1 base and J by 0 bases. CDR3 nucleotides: TGTGCCAGCAGCTTAGGACAAGGGACAGACGGAAAACGCCACCAAGAGACCCAGTACTTC. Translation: CASSLGQGTDGKRHQETQYF.

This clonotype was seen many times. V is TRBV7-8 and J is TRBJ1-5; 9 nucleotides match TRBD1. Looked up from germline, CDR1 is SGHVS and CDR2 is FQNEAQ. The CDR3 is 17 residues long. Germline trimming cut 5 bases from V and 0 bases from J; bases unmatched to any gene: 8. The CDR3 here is CASSQRTGAYSNQPQHF. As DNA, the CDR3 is TGTGCCAGCAGCCAGAGGACAGGGGCCTATAGCAATCAGCCCCAGCATTTT. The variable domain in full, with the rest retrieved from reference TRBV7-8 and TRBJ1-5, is GAGVSQSPRYKVAKRGQDVALRCDPISGHVSLFWYQQALGQGPEFLTYFQNEAQLDKSGLPSDRFFAERPEGSVSTLKIQRTQQEDSAVYLCASSQRTGAYSNQPQHFGDGTRLSIL.

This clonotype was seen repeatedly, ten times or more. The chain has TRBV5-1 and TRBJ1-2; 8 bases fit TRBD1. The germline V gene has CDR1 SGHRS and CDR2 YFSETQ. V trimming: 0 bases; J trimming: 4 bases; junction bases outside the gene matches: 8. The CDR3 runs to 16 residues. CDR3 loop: CASSLGDSTGGYGYTF. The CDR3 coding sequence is TGCGCCAGCAGCTTGGGGGACTCCACAGGGGGCTATGGCTACACCTTC.